This TCR beta chain stems from a study of blood T cell repertoires in COVID-19. Study-level background: The samples span acute and convalescent COVID-19 from the United States, Italy and Spain. In each case, the material was cDNA or gDNA derived from T cells, B-cell-depleted T cells, or PBMCs.

This table comes from immunoSEQ multiplex PCR, and its TCRdb copy is limited to in-frame clones, with some not included. The sample has about 230,000 clones, 80% to 90% seen once. Per germline, CDR1 SGHNT and CDR2 YYREEE (reference sequence). V shed 0 bases and J shed 6 bases, with 12 bases lying between them. This CDR3 has 14 residues. The sequence was collected from a man aged 45-65 years with COVID-19, enrolled during active disease. Source material: peripheral blood. V and J are TRBV5-4 and TRBJ1-1; D is unclear. In DNA form, the CDR3 reads TGTGCCAGCAGCTTGGTGTCGGGGTCCGCTGAAGCTTTCTTT. Translation: CASSLVSGSAEAFF. Supplemented by reference TRBV5-4 and TRBJ1-1, the full variable domain reads ETGVTQSPTHLIKTRGQQVTLRCSSQSGHNTVSWYQQALGQGPQFIFQYYREEENGRGNFPPRFSGLQFPNYSSELNVNALELDDSALYLCASSLVSGSAEAFFGQGTRLTVV.